The 29 T cell receptor beta chains reported below all come from one sample, sequenced in a study of regulatory T cells in long-lasting Graves disease. Researchers made TCR beta libraries by using iRepertoire HTBI primers and running Arm-PCR on CDR3 regions. TCRdb recomputed calls from the multiplex PCR reads with MiXCR, one row per CDR3 protein. Among almost 450,000 distinct CDR3 sequences listed, roughly 17% were seen once. Time point denoted: newly diagnosed GD, antithyroid drugs for less than 3 months. Preparation of the TCR library used RNA extracted from PBMCs. This same sample was also taken into another study, of T cells in Graves' hyperthyroidism and ophthalmopathy.

The sample consisted of peripheral blood mononuclear cells (PBMCs), taken at new diagnosis, from a patient treated with antithyroid drugs. These receptors were taken from a woman in her 30s with Graves disease.

This clonotype has at least ten counts. The chain is built from TRBV4-3 and TRBJ2-7; the D is unclear. The V end was cut by 0 bases, the J end by 4 bases, with 16 bases between. The CDR3 is 16 residues long. In germline, CDR1 is LGHNA, CDR2 YSLEER. CDR3 residues: CASSQEVGRSRYEQYF. CDR3 in DNA: TGCGCCAGCAGCCAAGAAGTCGGCAGGTCGAGGTACGAGCAGTACTTC.

This clonotype appeared many times. The chain links TRBV5-6 to TRBJ2-3, with 8 bases that match TRBD2. From germline, CDR1 is SGHDT and CDR2 YYEEEE. The CDR3 sequence is 18 residues long. V shed 2 bases and J 0 bases; nucleotides not matched to a gene: 11. This CDR3 is CASSLSAGVIASTDTQYF. The CDR3 DNA is TGTGCCAGCAGCTTATCAGCGGGAGTGATCGCTAGCACAGATACGCAGTATTTT.

To note about this clonotype: This may be a read error: a much more frequent sequence differs by one nucleotide. This rearrangement joins TRBV7-9 to TRBJ2-1; weak D call: TRBD2 (6 bases). Germline CDR1 is SEHNR and CDR2 is FQNEAQ (reference sequence). V lost 5 bases, J lost 6 bases, and 17 bases lay in between. The CDR3 is made up of 15 amino acids. The CDR3 nucleotides read TGTGCCAGCAGCCCGCAGGAGGAGGGCTCCAATGAGCAGTTCTTC. It specifies CASSPQEEGSNEQFF.

This clonotype has a count of ten or more. The rearrangement joins TRBV7-9 to TRBJ2-1, with 8 nucleotides matching TRBD1. The CDR3 sequence is 16 residues long. CDR1 SEHNR and CDR2 FQNEAQ come from the germline V gene (reference sequence). The trim removed 2 bases at V and 7 bases at J, leaving 10 bases unmatched. The CDR3 bases are TGTGCCAGCAGCTTAAGAGGGTCAGGGGGCGGGAATGAGCAGTTCTTC. It yields the protein CASSLRGSGGGNEQFF. Supplemented by reference TRBV7-9 and TRBJ2-1, the full variable domain reads DTGVSQNPRHKITKRGQNVTFRCDPISEHNRLYWYRQTLGQGPEFLTYFQNEAQLEKSRLLSDRFSAERPKGSFSTLEIQRTEQGDSAMYLCASSLRGSGGGNEQFFGPGTRLTVL.

The CDR3 DNA reads TGCGCCAGCAGCTTGGCTGGCGGGGAGAGGAATGAGCAGTTCTTC. Its translation: CASSLAGGERNEQFF. V and J are TRBV5-1 and TRBJ2-1; tentatively, D is TRBD2 (6 bases). V lost 0 bases and J lost 7, with 14 bases in between. Germline V lookup: CDR1 SGHRS, CDR2 YFSETQ. The CDR3 is made up of 15 amino acids.

V is TRBV12-5 and J is TRBJ2-1; tentatively, D is TRBD1 (6 bases). The V and J ends lost 7 bases and 5 bases respectively, with 12 bases between them. CDR3 length: 13 residues. CDR1 and CDR2 (germline): LGHNT, FRNRAP. The chain's CDR3 is CASATGQHNEQFF. DNA for the CDR3: TGTGCTAGTGCCACCGGACAGCACAATGAGCAGTTCTTC.

The chain links TRBV30 to TRBJ2-6; perhaps D is TRBD1 or TRBD2 (5 bases each). The CDR3 contains 12 residues. Germline CDR1 is GTSNPN and CDR2 is SVGIG (reference sequence). The V gene lost 5 bases and the J gene lost 10 bases, with 12 bases spanning the gap. CDR3 coding DNA: TGTGCCTGGTGGGGGTCGGCTAACGTCCTGACTTTC. This encodes CAWWGSANVLTF.

There are many counts of this clonotype. The chain joins TRBV7-9 to TRBJ2-2; D unresolved. This CDR3 has 14 residues. Trimming removed 3 bases at V and 0 bases at J, with 5 bases between. CDR1 SEHNR and CDR2 FQNEAQ come from the germline V gene (reference sequence). The CDR3 DNA sequence: TGTGCCAGCAGCTTTGGTCCGAACACCGGGGAGCTGTTTTTT. It specifies CASSFGPNTGELFF.

The table lists this clonotype with many counts. The chain joins TRBV7-3 to TRBJ2-3; D is perhaps TRBD2 (6 bases). The V end was cut by 2 bases, the J end by 6 bases, with 15 bases between. Germline values: CDR1 SGHTA, CDR2 FQGTGA. The CDR3 extends over 15 amino acids. CDR3 sequence reads: CASSLFGGPGDTQYF. The CDR3 DNA sequence: TGTGCCAGCAGCTTATTCGGAGGGCCTGGCGATACGCAGTATTTT.

This clonotype was seen at least ten times. This sequence joins TRBV7-9 and TRBJ1-1; D unresolved. Trimming left V 0 bases short and J 2 bases short, with 10 bases between. The germline V gene has CDR1 SEHNR and CDR2 FQNEAQ (reference sequence). This CDR3 has 15 amino acids. DNA of the CDR3: TGTGCCAGCAGCTTAGCGCTCACAATTAACACTGAAGCTTTCTTT. Translation: CASSLALTINTEAFF. Looking up the rest from reference TRBV7-9 and TRBJ1-1 gives the full variable domain: DTGVSQNPRHKITKRGQNVTFRCDPISEHNRLYWYRQTLGQGPEFLTYFQNEAQLEKSRLLSDRFSAERPKGSFSTLEIQRTEQGDSAMYLCASSLALTINTEAFFGQGTRLTVV.

This clonotype was recorded at least ten times. J is TRBJ2-5 and V is TRBV11-2, with D possibly being TRBD1 (5 bases). From germline, CDR1 is SGHAT and CDR2 FQNNGV. V was shortened by 5 bases and J by 7 bases, with 20 bases between the two germline ends. This CDR3 is 15 amino acids long. CDR3 nucleotide sequence: TGTGCCAGCAGCGCGGTAAAGGGGCGGAGAGGGACCCAGTACTTC. This translates into CASSAVKGRRGTQYF.

In this sample, this clonotype turned up many times. This chain connects TRBV12-3 or TRBV12-4 to TRBJ1-1; TRBD1 is a possible D gene (6 bases). CDR3 size: 15 residues. V was trimmed by 6 bases and J by 4 bases, leaving 18 bases between them. CDR3 sequence (DNA): TGTGCCAGCAGCCGGCTAACAGGGCTCGGCACTGAAGCTTTCTTT. Protein sequence: CASSRLTGLGTEAFF.

This clonotype was seen at least ten times. The gene calls are TRBV7-3 and TRBJ2-4; D might be TRBD2 (5 bases). Germline V gene data show CDR1 as SGHTA and CDR2 as FQGTGA. The CDR3 sequence is 18 residues long. The V and J ends lost 1 base and 6 bases respectively, with 22 bases between them. The CDR3 sequence: CASSLKRAATLGRNIQYF. The CDR3 region has the DNA TGTGCCAGCAGCTTAAAGAGGGCCGCGACACTCGGTAGAAACATTCAGTACTTC.

This clonotype has just a few counts. The rearrangement uses TRBV6-2 or TRBV6-3 and TRBJ2-2; maybe TRBD2 (5 bases). Germline V lookup: CDR1 MNHEY, CDR2 SVGEGT. The ends were cut back, 6 bases at V and 0 bases at J, with 17 bases in the middle. CDR3 size: 17 residues. CDR3 loop: CASRHPSGHANTGELFF. Here the CDR3 DNA reads TGTGCCAGCAGACACCCCAGCGGCCACGCGAACACCGGGGAGCTGTTTTTT.

The chain has TRBV19 and TRBJ1-5; D perhaps matches TRBD1 (5 bases). The germline V gene encodes CDR1 LNHDA and CDR2 SQIVND (reference sequence). The V end lost 5 bases, the J end lost 2 bases, and 19 bases lay between the germline ends. The CDR3 has 17 residues. CDR3 nucleotides: TGTGCCAGTAGTCCCAACCGGGGCGGGCGGGGCAATCAGCCCCAGCATTTT. Translation: CASSPNRGGRGNQPQHF. Looking up the rest from reference TRBV19 and TRBJ1-5 gives the full variable domain: DGGITQSPKYLFRKEGQNVTLSCEQNLNHDAMYWYRQDPGQGLRLIYYSQIVNDFQKGDIAEGYSVSREKKESFPLTVTSAQKNPTAFYLCASSPNRGGRGNQPQHFGDGTRLSIL.

The sample holds many counts of this clonotype. CDR3 sequence: CSALRDRGQETQYF. The DNA of the CDR3 is TGCAGTGCCCTTCGGGACAGGGGACAAGAGACCCAGTACTTC. This sequence joins TRBV20-1 and TRBJ2-5, with TRBD1 matching over 10 bases. V shed 6 bases and J 2 bases; nucleotides not matched to a gene: 6. Germline V gene sequence: CDR1 DFQATT, CDR2 SNEGSKA (reference sequence). The CDR3 is made up of 14 amino acids.

This clonotype was seen repeatedly, ten times or more. The genes are TRBV5-6 and TRBJ1-4; D not certain. The CDR3 length is 11 residues. Germline CDR1 and CDR2: SGHDT and YYEEEE. V shed 9 bases and J shed 8 bases, with 11 bases lying between them. The CDR3 reads CATHPVEKLFF. In DNA, the CDR3 is TGTGCCACCCATCCAGTGGAAAAACTGTTTTTT.

V gene TRBV19 combines with J gene TRBJ2-7; 8 nucleotides match TRBD1. The CDR3 runs to 15 residues. V was pared by 7 bases and J by 5 bases, with 13 bases of the junction left unmatched. CDR1 LNHDA and CDR2 SQIVND come from the germline V gene (reference sequence). The CDR3: CASTMTGTGNHEQYF. The CDR3 DNA follows: TGTGCCAGTACCATGACCGGGACAGGAAACCACGAGCAGTACTTC.

This clonotype appeared many times. The V call is TRBV20-1, the J call TRBJ2-2; D unresolved. V dropped 2 bases and J dropped 2 bases, with 9 bases sitting between them. The germline CDR1 and CDR2 sequences are DFQATT and SNEGSKA (reference sequence). The CDR3 spans 14 residues. The CDR3 protein is CSARLPPNTGELFF. CDR3 bases: TGCAGTGCTAGACTCCCTCCCAACACCGGGGAGCTGTTTTTT.

This clonotype was seen many times. V is TRBV7-2 and J is TRBJ2-3; D unresolved. The CDR3 consists of 13 residues. Trimming removed 2 bases at V and 2 bases at J, with 5 bases between. CDR1 is SGHTA and CDR2 is FQGNSA in the germline V gene. The CDR3 loop reads CASSLPVTDTQYF. CDR3 nucleotide sequence: TGTGCCAGCAGCTTACCGGTCACAGATACGCAGTATTTT.

This clonotype was seen ten or more times. The chain joins TRBV27 to TRBJ2-5, with D possibly being TRBD2 (5 bases). CDR1 is MNHEY, CDR2 SMNVEV, per germline (reference sequence). The ends were cut back, 5 bases at V and 5 bases at J, with 12 bases in the middle. CDR3 size: 13 residues. CDR3 amino acids: CASSLAGRETQYF. In DNA, the CDR3 is TGTGCCAGCAGTCTAGCTGGAAGGGAGACCCAGTACTTC.

Many counts were recorded for this clonotype. This chain connects TRBV28 to TRBJ2-1; no clear D. In germline, CDR1 is MDHEN, CDR2 SYDVKM. V lost 3 bases to trimming and J lost 8 bases, with 8 bases between them. The CDR3 runs 12 residues. The CDR3 sequence: CASSLQVDEQFF. The CDR3 DNA follows: TGTGCCAGCAGTTTGCAGGTGGATGAGCAGTTCTTC.

In this sample, this clonotype turned up many times. V and J are TRBV7-3 and TRBJ2-1; TRBD2 matches at 14 bases. The CDR3 sequence is 18 residues long. V gave up 3 bases and J gave up 1 base; unmatched junction bases: 5. Germline V CDR1 and CDR2: SGHTA, FQGTGA. The CDR3 nucleotides are TGTGCCAGCAGCTTTACCCGGACTAGCGGGGGGTCCTACAATGAGCAGTTCTTC. Encoded protein: CASSFTRTSGGSYNEQFF. Supplemented by reference TRBV7-3 and TRBJ2-1, the full variable domain reads GAGVSQTPSNKVTEKGKYVELRCDPISGHTALYWYRQSLGQGPEFLIYFQGTGAADDSGLPNDRFFAVRPEGSVSTLKIQRTERGDSAVYLCASSFTRTSGGSYNEQFFGPGTRLTVL.

This clonotype has a count of ten or more. The chain uses TRBV19 and TRBJ2-1, with TRBD1 matching over 9 bases. In germline, CDR1 is LNHDA, CDR2 SQIVND (reference sequence). The V and J ends lost 4 bases and 9 bases, in that order; junction bases with no gene match: 10. CDR3 size: 15 residues. As DNA, the CDR3 is TGTGCCAGTAGTAGACAGGGACAGGGTCTAGGTGAGCAGTTCTTC. Translating gives CASSRQGQGLGEQFF.

A remark on this clonotype: An end of the junction differs from the germline gene, which may be a read error. The rearrangement uses TRBV7-7 and TRBJ2-2, with TRBD2 identical over 14 bases. CDR1 and CDR2 (germline): SSHAT, FNYEAQ (reference sequence). There are 20 residues in the CDR3. This chain's CDR3 is CASSARAKGTSGRGTGELFF. In nucleotides, the CDR3 is TGTGCTAGCAGCGCTCGGGCTAAGGGGACTAGCGGGAGAGGCACCGGGGAGCTGTTTTTT.

A note on this clonotype: This probably arose from a read error, given a far larger clone one base away. The chain carries TRBV11-2 and TRBJ2-7; 9 bases align to TRBD1. Germline-derived CDR1 and CDR2 are SGHAT and FQNNGV. The CDR3 covers 14 residues. The CDR3 nucleotides read TGTGCCAGCAGCTGGGGACAGGGACGGTACGAGCTGTACTTC. The encoded protein is CASSWGQGRYELYF.

This clonotype was counted many times. The DNA of the CDR3 is TGTGCCAGCTCAGCGGAAGGGGGGGCGAACACTGAAGCTTTCTTT. This encodes CASSAEGGANTEAFF. The gene calls are TRBV18 and TRBJ1-1; a possible D gene is TRBD1 (6 bases). The CDR3 totals 15 residues. Germline-derived CDR1 and CDR2 are KGHSH and LQKENI. Trimming pared 5 bases from V and 1 base from J, leaving 14 bases between. Drawing the rest from reference TRBV18 and TRBJ1-1, the complete variable domain is NAGVMQNPRHLVRRRGQEARLRCSPMKGHSHVYWYRQLPEEGLKFMVYLQKENIIDESGMPKERFSAEFPKEGPSILRIQQVVRGDSAAYFCASSAEGGANTEAFFGQGTRLTVV.

The rearrangement links TRBV7-9 to TRBJ1-2; no reliable D call. CDR1 and CDR2 (germline): SEHNR, FQNEAQ (reference sequence). The CDR3 loop spans 11 amino acids. V gave up 4 bases and J gave up 5 bases, with 5 bases separating them. CDR3 sequence (DNA): TGTGCCAGCAGCTATAGTTATGGCTACACCTTC. Its protein product is CASSYSYGYTF.

The chain recombines TRBV5-5 with TRBJ2-7; D is uncertain. Germline V gives CDR1 SGHKS, CDR2 YYEKEE (reference sequence). The V gene lost 4 bases and the J gene lost 4 bases, with 21 bases spanning the gap. The length of the CDR3 is 16 residues. The CDR3: CASSRVVQPSTYEQYF. CDR3 coding DNA: TGTGCCAGCAGCCGAGTGGTGCAGCCGTCAACTTACGAGCAGTACTTC.